The 18 T cell receptor beta chains listed next were all sequenced from one sample in a study of PD-1 blockade in classical Hodgkin lymphoma. Each and every patient relapsed after autologous stem cell transplantation, and patients got differing brentuximab vedotin exposure. The protocol was immunoSEQ multiplex PCR, while the TCRdb copy is restricted to in-frame clones and leaves out a portion. The table records nearly 60,000 clones, roughly 90% of them present only once. The sequences come from peripheral blood mononuclear cells (PBMCs), collected before the second cycle of nivolumab. The origin of the receptors is a human donor with classical Hodgkin lymphoma.

This CDR3 reads CATSRDLGNTGELFF. The CDR3 DNA sequence: TGTGCCACCAGCAGAGATCTCGGTAACACCGGGGAGCTGTTTTTT. The gene calls are TRBV15 and TRBJ2-2; no reliable D call. Trimming shortened V by 0 bases and J by 2 bases, and 7 bases separated the two germline ends. Germline CDR1 reads LNHNV; CDR2 reads YYDKDF (reference sequence). This CDR3 contains 15 residues.

The V gene is TRBV7-8, the J gene TRBJ1-1; no firm D call. The V gene lost 0 bases and the J gene lost 0 bases, with 2 bases spanning the gap. Germline V lookup: CDR1 SGHVS, CDR2 FQNEAQ. The CDR3 covers 13 residues. This chain's CDR3 is CASSLALNTEAFF. The DNA of the CDR3 is TGTGCCAGCAGCTTAGCTTTGAACACTGAAGCTTTCTTT.

The chain has TRBV6-5 and TRBJ1-6; no clear D. The ends were cut back, 2 bases at V and 5 bases at J, with 10 bases in the middle. The CDR3 covers 15 residues. Germline CDR1 MNHEY, CDR2 SVGAGI. The CDR3, as DNA: TGTGCCAGCAGTTACAGTTACAGTAATAATTCACCCCTCCACTTT. Its protein product is CASSYSYSNNSPLHF.

This rearrangement joins TRBV19 to TRBJ1-4; D unresolved. The CDR3 consists of 11 residues. From germline, CDR1 is LNHDA and CDR2 SQIVND (reference sequence). V was cut by 10 bases and J by 4 bases, with 7 bases left in between. The CDR3 spells CATQVNEKLFF. CDR3 nucleotides: TGTGCCACCCAAGTTAATGAAAAACTGTTTTTT.

This sequence joins TRBV30 and TRBJ2-7; D is tentatively TRBD1 or TRBD2 (5 bases each). Trimming cost V 5 bases and J 2 bases, with 28 bases left between them. CDR1 is GTSNPN, CDR2 SVGIG, per germline (reference sequence). CDR3 length: 18 amino acids. The CDR3 here is CAWAGGPLGSGPAYEQYF. CDR3 bases: TGTGCCTGGGCTGGGGGTCCACTAGGCAGCGGCCCCGCCTACGAGCAGTACTTC.

The genes are TRBV7-2 and TRBJ1-1; D perhaps matches TRBD1 (5 bases). Trimming took off 1 base at V and 10 bases at J, with 10 bases between the two ends. Germline lookup yields CDR1 SGHTA and CDR2 FQGNSA. The CDR3 extends over 12 amino acids. CDR3 nucleotides: TGTGCCAGCAGCTTAGTAGTCACAGGAGCTTTCTTT. Protein: CASSLVVTGAFF.

The chain links TRBV5-1 to TRBJ2-2; 9 bases fit TRBD2. The germline V gene encodes CDR1 SGHRS and CDR2 YFSETQ. V dropped 2 bases and J dropped 3; count of bases not matched to a gene: 5. The CDR3 has 16 residues. CDR3 nucleotide sequence: TGCGCCAGCAGCTTACTAGCGGGTCCATACACCGGGGAGCTGTTTTTT. Amino acids: CASSLLAGPYTGELFF.

The chain links TRBV11-1 to TRBJ2-7; D call uncertain. The V gene's germline CDR1 is SGHAT and CDR2 FQDESV (reference sequence). V shed 2 bases and J shed 4 bases, with 9 bases lying between them. The CDR3 loop spans 13 amino acids. The CDR3 sequence: CASSLQEGYEQYF. In DNA form, the CDR3 reads TGTGCCAGCAGCTTACAGGAAGGGTACGAGCAGTACTTC.

This chain joins TRBV9 and TRBJ2-6; 7 nucleotides match TRBD2. In germline, CDR1 is SGDLS, CDR2 YYNGEE. J lost 4 bases, V lost 0 bases, and 10 bases had no gene match. This CDR3 has 18 residues. In DNA form, the CDR3 reads TGTGCCAGCAGCGTAGTAGGAATGGGAGGGTCAGGGGCCAACGTCCTGACTTTC. Translated, it gives CASSVVGMGGSGANVLTF. The full variable domain, in which reference TRBV9 and TRBJ2-6 provide the parts outside the CDR3, is DSGVTQTPKHLITATGQRVTLRCSPRSGDLSVYWYQQSLDQGLQFLIQYYNGEERAKGNILERFSAQQFPDLHSELNLSSLELGDSALYFCASSVVGMGGSGANVLTFGAGSRLTVL.

The chain has TRBV27 and TRBJ2-3; no reliable D call. CDR1 MNHEY and CDR2 SMNVEV come from the germline V gene (reference sequence). Trimming took off 5 bases at V and 4 bases at J, with 10 bases between the two ends. CDR3 length: 13 residues. CDR3 residues: CASSQNRADTQYF. The CDR3 bases are TGTGCCAGCAGTCAAAACCGGGCAGATACGCAGTATTTT.

The CDR3 coding sequence is TGTGCCAGCAGCCGGGGGGGAGCTTGGGATTCGCGTGGTGGCTACACCTTC. This gives the protein CASSRGGAWDSRGGYTF. The genes are TRBV28 and TRBJ1-2; tentatively, D is TRBD1 (5 bases). Germline lookup yields CDR1 MDHEN and CDR2 SYDVKM. The CDR3 has 17 amino acids. The ends were cut back, 6 bases at V and 7 bases at J, with 27 bases in the middle.

The chain employs TRBV6-1 and TRBJ1-2; D is unclear. The CDR3 covers 15 residues. V shed 6 bases and J shed 1 base, with 15 bases lying between them. Looked up from germline, CDR1 is MNHNS and CDR2 is SASEGT. CDR3 nucleotides: TGTGCCAGCAGGTGGTCTTTGTCGGATAACTATGGCTACACCTTC. This gives the protein CASRWSLSDNYGYTF.

By proportion, this clone is large. The gene calls are TRBV2 and TRBJ2-1; D may be TRBD2 (6 bases). CDR3 length: 15 amino acids. With 6 bases removed from V and 2 bases from J, the gap between germline ends came to 14 bases. Germline CDR1 reads SNHLY; CDR2 reads FYNNEI. The CDR3 here is CASSGGVGPYNEQFF. CDR3 DNA sequence: TGTGCCAGCAGCGGAGGGGTGGGCCCCTACAATGAGCAGTTCTTC.

The rearrangement links TRBV2 to TRBJ1-1, with TRBD1 identical over 9 bases. The CDR3 length is 14 residues. In germline, CDR1 is SNHLY, CDR2 FYNNEI. Germline trimming cut 3 bases from V and 5 bases from J; bases unmatched to any gene: 4. The DNA for the CDR3 is TGTGCCAGCAGTGATGACAGGGGGAGGACTGAAGCTTTCTTT. This sequence encodes CASSDDRGRTEAFF.

The V and J genes are TRBV7-2 and TRBJ1-1, with 8 bases aligning to TRBD1. CDR1 SGHTA and CDR2 FQGNSA come from the germline V gene. The CDR3 sequence is 16 residues long. Unmatched junction bases numbered 12, after V lost 5 bases and J lost 4 bases. CDR3 bases: TGTGCCAGCAGCCCCGGACAGGGAAGATTGAGCACTGAAGCTTTCTTT. Residues: CASSPGQGRLSTEAFF.

The chain employs TRBV11-2 and TRBJ2-1; 7 bases fit TRBD2. Per the germline V gene, CDR1 is SGHAT and CDR2 is FQNNGV. Trimming took 3 bases from V and 9 from J; bases not matched to a gene: 8. The CDR3 is 14 amino acids. The CDR3 DNA reads as TGTGCCAGCAGCTTTCGTGGGAGGGCCGCTGAGCAGTTCTTC. Translating it yields CASSFRGRAAEQFF.

This chain uses TRBV5-1 with TRBJ2-5; no firm D call. The CDR3 runs 13 residues. Trimming shortened V by 3 bases and J by 2 bases, and 8 bases separated the two germline ends. Germline V gene data show CDR1 as SGHRS and CDR2 as YFSETQ. CDR3 region: CASSSRPQETQYF. The CDR3, as DNA: TGCGCCAGCAGCTCACGACCGCAAGAGACCCAGTACTTC.

The rearrangement uses TRBV7-3 and TRBJ2-7; 11 bases line up with TRBD2. This CDR3 has 16 residues. V lost 5 bases to trimming and J lost 0 bases; unmatched junction nucleotides: 6. Germline V gene sequence: CDR1 SGHTA, CDR2 FQGTGA. The CDR3 sequence: CASSPVAGGPSYEQYF. The CDR3 nucleotides read TGTGCCAGCAGCCCGGTAGCGGGAGGGCCCTCCTACGAGCAGTACTTC.